These 14 T cell receptor beta chains came from one sample sequenced in a study of blood T cell repertoires in COVID-19 (dated by TCRdb to the early 2020s). The protocol used for the library was the immunoSEQ multiplex PCR assay. TCRdb's version of the immuneACCESS table is confined to in-frame rearrangements and falls short of the full clone set. An unresolved V gene accounts for under half of the shortfall where checked; the remainder is of unknown origin. Recorded for this sample are 300,000 or so clones; about 90% of them occurred a single time. The ten largest account for 3% to 4.5% of the sample. What was sequenced was peripheral blood. These receptors originate from a woman between 35 and 50 years old with acute or convalescent COVID-19.

This chain uses TRBV9 with TRBJ2-6; D is unclear. V shed 3 bases and J shed 9 bases, with 4 bases lying between them. CDR1 and CDR2 (germline): SGDLS, YYNGEE. The CDR3 extends over 11 amino acids. The CDR3 sequence is CASSGNNVLTF. CDR3 DNA: TGTGCCAGCAGCGGTAACAACGTCCTGACTTTC.

The chain couples TRBV3-1 (or the pseudogene TRBV3-2) to TRBJ1-2; the match to TRBD1 covers 7 bases. CDR1 and CDR2 from the germline V gene are LGHDT and YNNKEL (reference sequence). CDR3 length equals 14 residues. J was trimmed by 3 bases and V by 3 bases; bases with no gene match: 4. The CDR3 DNA is TGTGCCAGCAGCCACCCCGGGACAGACTATGGCTACACCTTC. It codes for CASSHPGTDYGYTF.

This chain uses TRBV2 with TRBJ1-6; a weak D match, TRBD1 (6 bases). Germline assignment: CDR1 SNHLY and CDR2 FYNNEI. The CDR3 totals 15 residues. With 5 bases removed from V and 8 bases from J, the gap between germline ends came to 16 bases. The CDR3 bases are TGTGCCAGCAGTATCGGACAGAGACCACATTCACCCCTCCACTTT. It yields the protein CASSIGQRPHSPLHF.

The rearrangement uses TRBV6-5 and TRBJ1-1; TRBD1 aligns across 10 bases. This CDR3 contains 14 residues. Unmatched junction bases numbered 3, after V lost 5 bases and J lost 3 bases. CDR1 is MNHEY and CDR2 is SVGAGI in the germline V gene. This CDR3 is CASSRGQGYTEAFF. The CDR3 coding sequence is TGTGCCAGCAGTCGGGGACAGGGGTACACTGAAGCTTTCTTT.

The chain couples TRBV5-8 to TRBJ1-1; D is unclear. There are 11 residues in the CDR3. Germline CDR1 SGHTS, CDR2 YDEGEE. Trimming cost V 1 base and J 7 bases, with 5 bases left between them. The CDR3 region is CASSLFSEAFF. Written as DNA, the CDR3 is TGTGCCAGCAGCTTGTTCAGTGAAGCTTTCTTT.

The chain has TRBV4-2 and TRBJ2-1; 8 bases fit TRBD2. Germline V gene lookup returns CDR1 LGHNA and CDR2 YNFKEQ. The CDR3 runs to 17 residues. Trimming cost V 3 bases and J 5 bases; bases outside gene matches: 12. In DNA, the CDR3 is TGTGCCAGCAGCCACCTCGGGAGGGGGGACCTCGACAATGAGCAGTTCTTC. This gives the protein CASSHLGRGDLDNEQFF.

This clone is a singleton in its sample. V gene TRBV6-6 combines with J gene TRBJ2-3, with D hard to call. The germline V gene encodes CDR1 MNHNY and CDR2 SVGAGI (reference sequence). The length of the CDR3 is 13 residues. Trimming pared 0 bases from V and 13 bases from J, leaving 14 bases between. DNA of the CDR3: TGTGCCAGCAGTTACTCGGATCCGGGTGAGGAGTATTTT. Residues: CASSYSDPGEEYF.

This chain uses TRBV6-4 with TRBJ1-1, with 7 bases that match TRBD1. The CDR3 extends over 13 amino acids. V lost 2 bases to trimming and J lost 5 bases; unmatched junction nucleotides: 2. The germline CDR1 and CDR2 sequences are MRHNA and SNTAGT. As DNA, the CDR3 is TGTGCCAGCAGTGACCCAGGGGGGACTGAAGCTTTCTTT. Residues: CASSDPGGTEAFF.

The J gene is TRBJ2-2, the V gene TRBV2; 8 nucleotides line up with TRBD2. Trimming took 4 bases from V and 3 from J; bases not matched to a gene: 13. This CDR3 has 18 residues. CDR1 is SNHLY, CDR2 FYNNEI, per germline. DNA of the CDR3: TGTGCCAGCAGTGCGGGGGGGACTCCAGCGGTCGACACCGGGGAGCTGTTTTTT. It specifies CASSAGGTPAVDTGELFF.

The chain couples TRBV3-1 (or the pseudogene TRBV3-2) to TRBJ1-6; perhaps TRBD1 as D (5 bases). The CDR3 runs to 18 residues. V was clipped by 2 bases and J by 6 bases, with 20 bases between them. The germline CDR1 and CDR2 sequences are LGHDT and YNNKEL (reference sequence). CDR3 amino acids: CASSQLRPPGLPNSPLHF. As DNA, the CDR3 is TGTGCCAGCAGCCAACTACGACCCCCAGGGCTCCCTAATTCACCCCTCCACTTT.

The genes are TRBV6-6 and TRBJ2-2; no firm D call. CDR3 length equals 15 residues. Germline V CDR1 and CDR2: MNHNY, SVGAGI (reference sequence). V was pared by 2 bases and J by 1 base, with 8 bases between. The CDR3 sequence: CASSYIEMNTGELFF. CDR3 in DNA: TGTGCCAGCAGTTACATAGAGATGAACACCGGGGAGCTGTTTTTT.

The genes are TRBV6-6 and TRBJ1-1, with no clear D. The V end lost 5 bases, the J end lost 3 bases, and 7 bases lay between the germline ends. Per germline, CDR1 MNHNY and CDR2 SVGAGI (reference sequence). CDR3 size: 12 residues. Written as DNA, the CDR3 is TGTGCCAGCAGTCTCGGGGACACTGAAGCTTTCTTT. Its protein is CASSLGDTEAFF.

The rearrangement links TRBV4-1 to TRBJ2-4; TRBD1 agrees at 7 bases. The ends lost 4 bases at V and 1 base at J; junction bases unmatched: 7. This CDR3 is 16 amino acids long. Germline values: CDR1 MGHRA, CDR2 YSYEKL. DNA for the CDR3: TGCGCCAGCAGCCGCACACTACAGGGGGCCAAAAACATTCAGTACTTC. This codes for CASSRTLQGAKNIQYF.

The V call is TRBV6-5, the J call TRBJ1-1; no firm D call. The CDR3 is made up of 14 amino acids. Trimming left V 7 bases short and J 0 bases short, with 12 bases between. The germline gives CDR1 MNHEY, CDR2 SVGAGI. The CDR3 here is CASNMGGLNTEAFF. CDR3 in DNA: TGTGCCAGCAACATGGGCGGGTTGAACACTGAAGCTTTCTTT.